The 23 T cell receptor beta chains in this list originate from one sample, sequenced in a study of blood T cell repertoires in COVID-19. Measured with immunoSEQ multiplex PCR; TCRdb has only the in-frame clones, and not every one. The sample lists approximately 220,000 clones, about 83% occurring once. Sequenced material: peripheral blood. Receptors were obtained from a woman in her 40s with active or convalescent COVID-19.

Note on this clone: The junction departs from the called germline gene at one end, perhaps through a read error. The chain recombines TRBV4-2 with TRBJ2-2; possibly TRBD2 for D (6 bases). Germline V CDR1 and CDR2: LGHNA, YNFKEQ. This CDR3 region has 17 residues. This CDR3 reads CASNQDRTGVNTGELFF. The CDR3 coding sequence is TGTGCCAGCAACCAAGATCGCACGGGGGTGAACACCGGGGAGCTGTTTTTT.

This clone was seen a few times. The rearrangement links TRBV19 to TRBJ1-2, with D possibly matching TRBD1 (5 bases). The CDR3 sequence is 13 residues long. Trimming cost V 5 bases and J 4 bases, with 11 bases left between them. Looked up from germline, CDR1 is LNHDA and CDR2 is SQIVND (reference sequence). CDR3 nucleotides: TGTGCCAGTAGTGAACCGGGACTCTATGGCTACACCTTC. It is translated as CASSEPGLYGYTF. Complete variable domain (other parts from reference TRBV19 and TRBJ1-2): DGGITQSPKYLFRKEGQNVTLSCEQNLNHDAMYWYRQDPGQGLRLIYYSQIVNDFQKGDIAEGYSVSREKKESFPLTVTSAQKNPTAFYLCASSEPGLYGYTFGSGTRLTVV.

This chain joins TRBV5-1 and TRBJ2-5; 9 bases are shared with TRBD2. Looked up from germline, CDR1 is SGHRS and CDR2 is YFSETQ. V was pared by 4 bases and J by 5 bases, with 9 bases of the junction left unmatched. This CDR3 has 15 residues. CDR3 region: CASSGVAGVPETQYF. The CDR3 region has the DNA TGCGCCAGCAGCGGGGTAGCGGGAGTTCCGGAGACCCAGTACTTC.

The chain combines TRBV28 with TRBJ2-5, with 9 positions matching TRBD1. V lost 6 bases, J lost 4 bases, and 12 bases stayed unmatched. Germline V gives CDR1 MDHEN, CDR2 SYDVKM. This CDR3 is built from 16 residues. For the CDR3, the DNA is TGTGCCAGCAGCCAGGGGGACAGGGCTTCGGGAGAGACCCAGTACTTC. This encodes CASSQGDRASGETQYF.

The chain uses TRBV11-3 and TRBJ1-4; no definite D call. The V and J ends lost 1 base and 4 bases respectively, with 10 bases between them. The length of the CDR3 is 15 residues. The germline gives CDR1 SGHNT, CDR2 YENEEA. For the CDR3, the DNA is TGTGCCAGCAGCTTAGGGACGGACTATAATGAAAAACTGTTTTTT. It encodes CASSLGTDYNEKLFF.

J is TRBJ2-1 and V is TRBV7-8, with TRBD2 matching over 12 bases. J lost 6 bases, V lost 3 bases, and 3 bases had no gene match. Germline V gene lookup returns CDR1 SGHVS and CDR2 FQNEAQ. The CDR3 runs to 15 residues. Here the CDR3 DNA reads TGTGCCAGCAGCTTGACTAGCGGGGGCCCCAATGAGCAGTTCTTC. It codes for CASSLTSGGPNEQFF.

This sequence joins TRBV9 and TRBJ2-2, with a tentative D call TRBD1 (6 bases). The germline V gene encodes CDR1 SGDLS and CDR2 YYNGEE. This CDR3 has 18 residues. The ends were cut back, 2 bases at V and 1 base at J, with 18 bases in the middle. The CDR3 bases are TGTGCCAGCAGCGTCCCCCAACAGGGAAGCCTGAACACCGGGGAGCTGTTTTTT. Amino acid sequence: CASSVPQQGSLNTGELFF.

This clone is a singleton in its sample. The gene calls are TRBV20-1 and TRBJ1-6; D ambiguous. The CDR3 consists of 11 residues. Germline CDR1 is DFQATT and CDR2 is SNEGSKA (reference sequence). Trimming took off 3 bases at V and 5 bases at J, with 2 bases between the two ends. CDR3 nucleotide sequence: TGCAGTGCTAGCAATAATTCACCCCTCCACTTT. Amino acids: CSASNNSPLHF.

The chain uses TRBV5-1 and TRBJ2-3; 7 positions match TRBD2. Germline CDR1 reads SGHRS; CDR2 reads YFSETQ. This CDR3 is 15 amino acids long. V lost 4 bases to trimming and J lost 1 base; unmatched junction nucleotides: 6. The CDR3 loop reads CASSLQSGGTDTQYF. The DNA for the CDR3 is TGCGCCAGCAGCCTTCAGAGCGGGGGCACAGATACGCAGTATTTT.

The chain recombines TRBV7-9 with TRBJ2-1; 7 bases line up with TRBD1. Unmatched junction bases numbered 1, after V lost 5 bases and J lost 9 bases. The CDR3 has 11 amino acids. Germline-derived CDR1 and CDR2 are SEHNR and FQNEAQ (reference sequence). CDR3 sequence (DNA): TGTGCCAGCAGCGACAGGGTTGAGCAGTTCTTC. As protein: CASSDRVEQFF.

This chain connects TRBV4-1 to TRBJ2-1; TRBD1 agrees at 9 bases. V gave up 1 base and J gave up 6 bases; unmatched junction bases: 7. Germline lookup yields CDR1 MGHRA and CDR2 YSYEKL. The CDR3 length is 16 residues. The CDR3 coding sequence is TGCGCCAGCAGCCAAGCGCTACAGGGGGCGGGCAATGAGCAGTTCTTC. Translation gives CASSQALQGAGNEQFF.

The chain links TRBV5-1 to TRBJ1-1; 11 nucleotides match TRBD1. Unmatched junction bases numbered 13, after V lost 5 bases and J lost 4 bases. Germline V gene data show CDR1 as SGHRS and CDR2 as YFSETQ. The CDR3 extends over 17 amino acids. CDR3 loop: CASSYGQGAVKSTEAFF. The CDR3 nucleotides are TGCGCCAGCAGTTATGGACAGGGGGCCGTAAAGAGCACTGAAGCTTTCTTT.

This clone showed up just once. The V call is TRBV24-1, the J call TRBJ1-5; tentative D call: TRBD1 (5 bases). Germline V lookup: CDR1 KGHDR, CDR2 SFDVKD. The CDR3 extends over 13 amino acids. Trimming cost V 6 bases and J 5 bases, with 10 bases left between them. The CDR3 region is CATSLRDYQPQHF. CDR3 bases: TGTGCCACCAGTTTGAGGGACTATCAGCCCCAGCATTTT.

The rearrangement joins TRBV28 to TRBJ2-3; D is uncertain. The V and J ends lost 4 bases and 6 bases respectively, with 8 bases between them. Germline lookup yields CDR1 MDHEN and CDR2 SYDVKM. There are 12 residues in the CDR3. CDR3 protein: CASSSLLDTQYF. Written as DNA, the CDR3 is TGTGCCAGCAGTTCCCTTCTCGATACGCAGTATTTT.

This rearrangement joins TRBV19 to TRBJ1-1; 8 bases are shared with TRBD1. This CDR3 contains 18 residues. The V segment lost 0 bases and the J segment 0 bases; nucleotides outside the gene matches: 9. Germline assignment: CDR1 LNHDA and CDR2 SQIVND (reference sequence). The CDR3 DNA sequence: TGTGCCAGTAGTATAGAAAGAGACAGGGGTCTTTTGAACACTGAAGCTTTCTTT. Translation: CASSIERDRGLLNTEAFF.

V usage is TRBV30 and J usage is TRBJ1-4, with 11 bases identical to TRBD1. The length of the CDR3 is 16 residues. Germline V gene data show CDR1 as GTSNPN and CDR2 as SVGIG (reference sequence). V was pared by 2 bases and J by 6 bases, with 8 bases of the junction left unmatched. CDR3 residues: CAWSPGQGALYEKLFF. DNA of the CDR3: TGTGCCTGGAGTCCAGGACAGGGGGCCTTATATGAAAAACTGTTTTTT.

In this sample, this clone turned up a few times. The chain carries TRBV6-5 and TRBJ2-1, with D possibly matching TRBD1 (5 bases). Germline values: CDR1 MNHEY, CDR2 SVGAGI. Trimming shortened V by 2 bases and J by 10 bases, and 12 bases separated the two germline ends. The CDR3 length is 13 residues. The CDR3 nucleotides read TGTGCCAGCAGTTACCCACCCCCAGGGGAGCAGTTCTTC. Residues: CASSYPPPGEQFF.

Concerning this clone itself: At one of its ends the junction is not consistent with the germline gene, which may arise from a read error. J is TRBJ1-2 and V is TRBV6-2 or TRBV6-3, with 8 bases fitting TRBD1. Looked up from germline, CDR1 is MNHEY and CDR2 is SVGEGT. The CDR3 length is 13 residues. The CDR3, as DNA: TGTGCCAGCAGTTGGTCCTGGACAGGGCCCCTCTCGTTC. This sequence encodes CASSWSWTGPLSF.

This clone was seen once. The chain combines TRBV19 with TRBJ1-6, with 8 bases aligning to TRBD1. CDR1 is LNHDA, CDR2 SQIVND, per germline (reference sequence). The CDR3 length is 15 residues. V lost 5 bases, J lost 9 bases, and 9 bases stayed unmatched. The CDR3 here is CASSLVTGELSPLHF. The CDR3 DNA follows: TGTGCCAGTAGTCTAGTGACAGGGGAACTTTCACCCCTCCACTTT.

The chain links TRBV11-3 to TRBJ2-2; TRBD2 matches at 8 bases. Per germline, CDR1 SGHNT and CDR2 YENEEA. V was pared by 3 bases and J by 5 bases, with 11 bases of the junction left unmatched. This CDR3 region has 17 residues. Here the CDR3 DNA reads TGTGCCAGCAGCTTTGGGTTGGAGCGGGGGATAACCGGGGAGCTGTTTTTT. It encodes CASSFGLERGITGELFF.

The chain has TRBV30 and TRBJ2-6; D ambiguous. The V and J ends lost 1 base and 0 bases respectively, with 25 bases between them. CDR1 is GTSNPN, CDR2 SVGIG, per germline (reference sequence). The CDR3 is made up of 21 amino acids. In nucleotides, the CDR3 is TGTGCCTGGAGTGCCCATCCCTCGTACAGAGAGATTCGCTCTGGGGCCAACGTCCTGACTTTC. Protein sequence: CAWSAHPSYREIRSGANVLTF.

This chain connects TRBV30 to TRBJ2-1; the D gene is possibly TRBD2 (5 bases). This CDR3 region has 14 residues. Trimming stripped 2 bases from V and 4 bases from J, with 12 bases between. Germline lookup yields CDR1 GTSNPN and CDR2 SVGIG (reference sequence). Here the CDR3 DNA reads TGTGCCTGGAGTTCCGAGGGAGCTTACAATGAGCAGTTCTTC. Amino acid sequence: CAWSSEGAYNEQFF.

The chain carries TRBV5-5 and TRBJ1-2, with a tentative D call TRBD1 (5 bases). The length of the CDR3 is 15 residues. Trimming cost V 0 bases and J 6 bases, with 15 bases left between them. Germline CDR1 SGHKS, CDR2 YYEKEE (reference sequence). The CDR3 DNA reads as TGTGCCAGCAGCTTGGACAGCCGGGGGGTGAATGGCTACACCTTC. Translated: CASSLDSRGVNGYTF.